The next 22 T cell receptor beta chains were all read from a single sample in a study of T cells after yellow fever vaccination. TCRdb ran MiXCR on the 5' RACE reads and lists one entry per CDR3 protein. This sample yields 300,000 or so distinct CDR3 sequences, of which roughly 13% are seen a single time; 0.4% to 0.65% belongs to the top ten. The starting material was CD4+ T cells sorted from PBMCs, obtained 45 days after the yellow fever booster vaccination. The origin of the receptors is a man under 40 who received the YFV17D yellow fever vaccine.

In DNA form, the CDR3 reads TGTGCCAGCAGCATCTCCGGGGCGGGAGGGAATGAGCAGTTCTTC. It is translated as CASSISGAGGNEQFF. V and J are TRBV7-3 and TRBJ2-1; 9 bases fit TRBD2. CDR1 and CDR2 (germline): SGHTA, FQGTGA. The CDR3 sequence is 15 residues long. V dropped 5 bases and J dropped 7; count of bases not matched to a gene: 9.

The CDR3 reads CASSQAGLATGGYNEQFF. Here the CDR3 DNA reads TGTGCCAGCAGCCAAGCCGGACTAGCCACAGGGGGCTACAATGAGCAGTTCTTC. This chain connects TRBV3-1 to TRBJ2-1; D may match TRBD1 or TRBD2 (8 bases each). This CDR3 contains 18 residues. The ends were cut back, 1 base at V and 3 bases at J, with 19 bases in the middle. Germline CDR1 is LGHDT and CDR2 is YNNKEL (reference sequence).

The table lists this clonotype with a few counts. This chain connects TRBV10-3 to TRBJ1-2, with TRBD1 as a possible D gene (5 bases). Germline V gene data show CDR1 as ENHRY and CDR2 as SYGVKD. V shed 10 bases and J shed 2 bases, with 14 bases lying between them. The CDR3 totals 13 residues. CDR3 nucleotide sequence: TGTGCCACCCGGGGGGGAACCAACTATGGCTACACCTTC. It encodes CATRGGTNYGYTF.

This clonotype was counted a few times. In nucleotides, the CDR3 is TGTGCCAGCACAAGGGCAGGGGGCTACGAGCAGTACTTC. Translation: CASTRAGGYEQYF. The chain combines TRBV6-1 with TRBJ2-7, with TRBD1 matching 7 bases. CDR1 and CDR2 from the germline V gene are MNHNS and SASEGT. The CDR3 length is 13 residues. Trimming cost V 7 bases and J 3 bases; bases outside gene matches: 6.

Of note for this clonotype: Germline and junction disagree at one end, which may indicate a read error. The gene calls are TRBV4-3 and TRBJ2-2; the match to TRBD2 covers 7 bases. Germline V gives CDR1 LGHNA, CDR2 YSLEER. The CDR3 is 15 amino acids. CDR3 protein: CASSEEGGVTGELFF. The CDR3 bases are TGCGCCAGCAGCGAAGAGGGAGGGGTCACCGGGGAGCTGTTTTTT.

Only a few counts were recorded for this clonotype. This chain connects TRBV20-1 to TRBJ2-5, with TRBD2 as a possible D gene (5 bases). This CDR3 has 12 amino acids. V lost 7 bases and J lost 0, with 9 bases in between. Germline CDR1 reads DFQATT; CDR2 reads SNEGSKA (reference sequence). CDR3: CSVKRYQETQYF. The CDR3 DNA reads TGCAGTGTTAAGCGGTACCAAGAGACCCAGTACTTC.

This clonotype was counted a few times. The J gene is TRBJ2-1, the V gene TRBV11-1; a weak D match, TRBD1 (6 bases). Between the trimmed V and J ends, which lost 3 bases and 2 bases, there was a span of 23 bases. Germline values: CDR1 SGHAT, CDR2 FQDESV (reference sequence). The CDR3 is made up of 19 amino acids. This chain's CDR3 is CASSFPRFGGEGAYNEQFF. The CDR3 DNA sequence: TGTGCCAGCAGCTTCCCACGGTTTGGGGGAGAGGGGGCCTACAATGAGCAGTTCTTC.

The CDR3 sequence is CASSLDLGGVLSQDEQFF. For the CDR3, the DNA is TGTGCCAGCAGCTTAGATTTGGGGGGAGTACTCTCGCAGGATGAGCAGTTCTTC. The chain links TRBV7-8 to TRBJ2-1; a weak D match, TRBD2 (6 bases). V gave up 1 base and J gave up 8 bases, with 24 bases separating them. The CDR3 extends over 18 amino acids. CDR1 is SGHVS and CDR2 is FQNEAQ in the germline V gene. The full variable domain, its missing parts supplied by reference TRBV7-8 and TRBJ2-1, is GAGVSQSPRYKVAKRGQDVALRCDPISGHVSLFWYQQALGQGPEFLTYFQNEAQLDKSGLPSDRFFAERPEGSVSTLKIQRTQQEDSAVYLCASSLDLGGVLSQDEQFFGPGTRLTVL.

This clonotype has just a few counts. This chain links TRBV7-2 with TRBJ2-3, with 8 positions matching TRBD2. The V segment lost 5 bases and the J segment 8 bases; nucleotides outside the gene matches: 9. Germline V gene data show CDR1 as SGHTA and CDR2 as FQGNSA. CDR3 length: 14 amino acids. The CDR3: CASSPTSGIGTQYF. CDR3 coding DNA: TGTGCCAGCAGCCCCACTAGCGGAATTGGTACGCAGTATTTT.

The CDR3 DNA sequence: TGCACAGGACACCGAGCTAACTATGGCTACACCTTC. Amino acids: CTGHRANYGYTF. V gene TRBV20-1 combines with J gene TRBJ1-2, with a possible D match to TRBD1 (5 bases). Germline assignment: CDR1 DFQATT and CDR2 SNEGSKA (reference sequence). The CDR3 consists of 12 residues.

The gene calls are TRBV7-9 and TRBJ2-2; 9 nucleotides align to TRBD2. Germline assignment: CDR1 SEHNR and CDR2 FQNEAQ (reference sequence). This CDR3 is built from 16 residues. The V gene end was trimmed by 8 bases and the J gene end by 6 bases; junction bases not matched to a gene: 13. The chain's CDR3 is CASGTLGLARAGELFF. For the CDR3, the DNA is TGTGCCAGCGGAACCTTGGGACTAGCCAGGGCCGGGGAGCTGTTTTTT.

This clonotype came up once. Because the CDR3 is missing its conserved closing phenylalanine or tryptophan, this is likely a read error. It is unclear where the CDR3 begins or ends on the DNA, so no DNA is shown, and the CDR3 is as TCRdb lists it. CDR3 in amino acids: CASRSTVAP. The chain joins TRBV23-1 to TRBJ2-1. TRBV23-1 is an open reading frame, and its role is uncertain. The CDR3 has 9 amino acids, counting both end residues.

V is TRBV29-1 and J is TRBJ2-2; TRBD1 aligns across 7 bases. Germline V gene lookup returns CDR1 SQVTM and CDR2 ANQGSEA. The ends lost 4 bases at V and 4 bases at J; junction bases unmatched: 6. The CDR3 spans 14 residues. CDR3 bases: TGCAGCGTTGTAGGGGACAGCTCCACCGGGGAGCTGTTTTTT. This encodes CSVVGDSSTGELFF.

CDR3 region: CASSHSDPDRGTDTDEQYF. The CDR3, as DNA: TGCGCCAGCAGTCATTCCGATCCAGACAGGGGGACAGATACGGACGAGCAGTACTTC. The chain has TRBV23-1 and TRBJ2-7; TRBD1 matches at 9 bases. TRBV23-1 carries the ORF label, with uncertain function. This CDR3 spans 19 amino acids. Unmatched junction bases numbered 20, after V lost 3 bases and J lost 5 bases.

This clonotype was counted a few times. The chain couples TRBV12-3 or TRBV12-4 to TRBJ2-5, with 11 bases identical to TRBD1. V shed 9 bases and J 5 bases; nucleotides not matched to a gene: 8. CDR3 length equals 14 residues. CDR3 sequence: CARREDRGPETQYF. In DNA form, the CDR3 reads TGTGCCAGAAGGGAGGACAGGGGGCCTGAGACCCAGTACTTC.

In this sample, this clonotype turned up a few times. This chain links TRBV12-3 or TRBV12-4 with TRBJ2-1, with 9 bases identical to TRBD2. With V trimmed by 5 bases and J by 6 bases, 8 bases remained unmatched. This CDR3 contains 15 residues. CDR3 sequence: CASSLLSGGSNEQFF. CDR3 DNA: TGTGCCAGCAGTCTTCTGAGCGGGGGGAGCAATGAGCAGTTCTTC.

The chain couples TRBV19 to TRBJ2-3; D is unclear. This CDR3 has 12 residues. V shed 5 bases and J shed 6 bases, with 9 bases lying between them. Germline V gene sequence: CDR1 LNHDA, CDR2 SQIVND (reference sequence). CDR3 DNA sequence: TGTGCCAGTAGTGCCTCGGAGGATACGCAGTATTTT. Protein sequence: CASSASEDTQYF.

This clonotype was seen more than once but under ten times. The rearrangement links TRBV20-1 to TRBJ2-1; 8 bases align to TRBD2. Germline V gives CDR1 DFQATT, CDR2 SNEGSKA (reference sequence). This CDR3 contains 13 residues. The V and J ends lost 4 bases and 3 bases, in that order; junction bases with no gene match: 2. The CDR3 loop is CSATAGDYNEQFF. CDR3 in DNA: TGCAGTGCTACAGCGGGAGACTACAATGAGCAGTTCTTC.

The chain has TRBV18 and TRBJ2-5, with D tentatively TRBD1 (6 bases). Trimming stripped 3 bases from V and 5 bases from J, with 13 bases between. The CDR3 has 14 amino acids. Germline V CDR1 and CDR2: KGHSH, LQKENI. The CDR3 DNA follows: TGTGCCAGCTCACCTCTCCCAGGACAGGAGACCCAGTACTTC. It is translated as CASSPLPGQETQYF.

This clonotype was observed a few times. V gene TRBV6-5 combines with J gene TRBJ2-5; D perhaps matches TRBD1 (8 bases). The germline V gene encodes CDR1 MNHEY and CDR2 SVGAGI. Trimming shortened V by 0 bases and J by 5 bases, and 13 bases separated the two germline ends. The CDR3 consists of 15 residues. The CDR3 loop is CASSYSTGEGETQYF. CDR3 bases: TGTGCCAGCAGTTACTCGACAGGGGAGGGGGAGACCCAGTACTTC.

This chain links TRBV18 with TRBJ2-7; tentative D call: TRBD1 (6 bases). The germline CDR1 and CDR2 sequences are KGHSH and LQKENI. The CDR3 sequence is 16 residues long. Trimming stripped 3 bases from V and 7 bases from J, with 22 bases between. The CDR3 sequence: CASSPFQGKGMMEQYF. In DNA form, the CDR3 reads TGTGCCAGCTCACCTTTTCAGGGGAAGGGGATGATGGAGCAGTACTTC.

V and J are TRBV6-2 or TRBV6-3 and TRBJ2-3, with 10 nucleotides matching TRBD2. In germline, CDR1 is MNHEY, CDR2 SVGEGT. The CDR3 contains 15 residues. J lost 6 bases, V lost 5 bases, and 8 bases had no gene match. The CDR3 region has the DNA TGTGCCAGCAGTAACACTTATAGCGGGAGGGATACGCAGTATTTT. It yields the protein CASSNTYSGRDTQYF.